This entry features one TCR beta chain sequence. Its antigen is not identified. MiXCR, run by TCRdb on the multiplex PCR reads, gives a single entry per CDR3 protein. This table has approximately 52,000 distinct CDR3 sequences, around 40% appearing once. The record originates from a study of breast tumors, draining lymph nodes, adjacent tissues. General observations from the study: Compared with lymph nodes, tumors were less diverse; compared with nontumor tissue, more.

In germline, CDR1 is LGHNA, CDR2 YSLEER. The CDR3 runs to 12 residues. Trimming cost V 3 bases and J 11 bases, with 8 bases left between them. The sample taken for sequencing was breast tumor tissue. The clonotype was recovered from a female donor with breast cancer. Some clones in this sample may be carry-over from other donors' samples. The chain couples TRBV4-3 to TRBJ1-6; unclear D gene. CDR3 bases: TGCGCCAGCAGCCAGGGGTTTGCACCCCTCCACTTT. Protein product: CASSQGFAPLHF.